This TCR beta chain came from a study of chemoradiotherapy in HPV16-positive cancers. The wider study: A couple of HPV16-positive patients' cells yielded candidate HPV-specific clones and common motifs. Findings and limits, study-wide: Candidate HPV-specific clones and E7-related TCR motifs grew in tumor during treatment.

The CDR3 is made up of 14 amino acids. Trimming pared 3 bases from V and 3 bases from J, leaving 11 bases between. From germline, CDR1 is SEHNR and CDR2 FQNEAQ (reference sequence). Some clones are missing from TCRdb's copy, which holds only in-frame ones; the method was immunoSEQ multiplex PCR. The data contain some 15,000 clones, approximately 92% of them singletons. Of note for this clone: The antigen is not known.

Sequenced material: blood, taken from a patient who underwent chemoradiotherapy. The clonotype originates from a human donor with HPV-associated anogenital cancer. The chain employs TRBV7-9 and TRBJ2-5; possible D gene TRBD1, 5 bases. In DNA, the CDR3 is TGTGCCAGCAGCTTCCCTCAGGGAAAAGAGACCCAGTACTTC. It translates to CASSFPQGKETQYF.